The 5 T cell receptor beta chains listed next were all sequenced from one sample in a study of cytomegalovirus exposure and HLA in healthy donors. Clones were sequenced by immunoSEQ multiplex PCR, and TCRdb holds only the in-frame ones, with some missing. The top ten clones hold approximately 10% of a sample with some 170,000 clones, 85% to 90% of them seen once. The sequencing input was PBMCs. Receptors originate from a woman in her late teens or twenties in good health and CMV-seropositive.

The J gene is TRBJ2-2, the V gene TRBV4-3; 15 bases are a match to TRBD2. Germline loops: CDR1 LGHNA, CDR2 YSLEER. V shed 4 bases and J 3 bases; nucleotides not matched to a gene: 6. The CDR3 sequence is 18 residues long. Here the CDR3 reads CASSRGLAGGGYTGELFF. The DNA of the CDR3 is TGCGCCAGCAGCCGGGGACTAGCGGGAGGAGGGTACACCGGGGAGCTGTTTTTT.

This clone was counted once. The CDR3 protein is CASSLLPGANEQFF. The CDR3 DNA reads as TGTGCCAGCAGTTTATTGCCAGGGGCAAATGAGCAGTTCTTC. This chain links TRBV27 with TRBJ2-1, with D tentatively TRBD1 (6 bases). The germline CDR1 and CDR2 sequences are MNHEY and SMNVEV (reference sequence). The V end was cut by 1 base, the J end by 7 bases, with 11 bases between. The CDR3 loop spans 14 amino acids.

The CDR3 DNA sequence: TGCGCCAGCAGCCCCGGGACAGGGGGAAACACTGAAGCTTTCTTT. Translating it yields CASSPGTGGNTEAFF. The rearrangement joins TRBV4-3 to TRBJ1-1, with 11 bases aligning to TRBD1. CDR1 and CDR2 (germline): LGHNA, YSLEER. The junction had 3 bases not matched to a gene; V was cut back by 4 bases and J by 2 bases. The CDR3 spans 15 residues.

This chain connects TRBV6-5 to TRBJ1-4, with D hard to call. The CDR3 loop spans 13 amino acids. Germline V gene sequence: CDR1 MNHEY, CDR2 SVGAGI. The V end was cut by 2 bases, the J end by 8 bases, with 9 bases between. The CDR3 protein is CASSYGTEEKLFF. DNA for the CDR3: TGTGCCAGCAGTTACGGAACAGAGGAAAAACTGTTTTTT.

The chain joins TRBV15 to TRBJ1-4; D remains unclear. Between the trimmed V and J ends, which lost 3 bases and 11 bases, there was a span of 10 bases. Looked up from germline, CDR1 is LNHNV and CDR2 is YYDKDF (reference sequence). The CDR3 runs to 12 residues. The CDR3 loop reads CATSSWLGKLFF. The CDR3 bases are TGTGCCACCAGCAGCTGGCTTGGCAAACTGTTTTTT.